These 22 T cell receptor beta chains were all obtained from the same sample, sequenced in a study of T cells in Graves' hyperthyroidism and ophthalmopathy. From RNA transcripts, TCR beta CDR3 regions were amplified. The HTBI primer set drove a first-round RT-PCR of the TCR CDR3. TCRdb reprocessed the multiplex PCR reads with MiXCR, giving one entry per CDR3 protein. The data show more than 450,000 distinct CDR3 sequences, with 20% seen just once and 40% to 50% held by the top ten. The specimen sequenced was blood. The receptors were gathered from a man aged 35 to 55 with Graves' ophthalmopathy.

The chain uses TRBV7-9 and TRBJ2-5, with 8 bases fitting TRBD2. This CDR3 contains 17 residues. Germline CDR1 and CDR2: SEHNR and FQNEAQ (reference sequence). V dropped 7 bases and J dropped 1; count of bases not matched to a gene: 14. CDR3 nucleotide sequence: TGTGCCAGCACCCTCCAAGGTAGCGGGGCCCTCCAAGAGACCCAGTACTTC. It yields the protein CASTLQGSGALQETQYF.

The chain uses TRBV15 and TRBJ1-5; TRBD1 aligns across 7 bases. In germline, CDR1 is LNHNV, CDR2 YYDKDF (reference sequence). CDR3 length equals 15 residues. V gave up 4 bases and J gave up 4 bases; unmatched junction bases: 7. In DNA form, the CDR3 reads TGTGCCACCAGCATGAGTCGACAGGGAAATCAGCCCCAGCATTTT. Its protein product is CATSMSRQGNQPQHF.

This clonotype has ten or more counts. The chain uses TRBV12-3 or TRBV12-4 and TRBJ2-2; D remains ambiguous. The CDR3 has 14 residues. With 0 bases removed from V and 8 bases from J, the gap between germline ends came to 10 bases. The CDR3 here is CASSLAEVWGELFF. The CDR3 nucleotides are TGTGCCAGCAGTTTAGCGGAAGTCTGGGGGGAGCTGTTTTTT.

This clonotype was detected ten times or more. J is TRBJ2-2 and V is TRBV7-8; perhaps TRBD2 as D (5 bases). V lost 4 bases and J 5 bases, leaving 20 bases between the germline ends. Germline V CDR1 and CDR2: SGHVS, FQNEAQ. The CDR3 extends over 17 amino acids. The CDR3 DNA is TGTGCCAGCAGCTCGCTTAAGGGCATCCGGGAAACCGGGGAGCTGTTTTTT. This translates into CASSSLKGIRETGELFF.

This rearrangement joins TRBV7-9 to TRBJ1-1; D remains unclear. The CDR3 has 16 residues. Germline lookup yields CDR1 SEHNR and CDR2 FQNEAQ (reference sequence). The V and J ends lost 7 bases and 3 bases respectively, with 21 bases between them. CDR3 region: CASTLALIGEDTEAFF. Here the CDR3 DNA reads TGTGCCAGCACCCTAGCCCTGATTGGGGAGGACACTGAAGCTTTCTTT.

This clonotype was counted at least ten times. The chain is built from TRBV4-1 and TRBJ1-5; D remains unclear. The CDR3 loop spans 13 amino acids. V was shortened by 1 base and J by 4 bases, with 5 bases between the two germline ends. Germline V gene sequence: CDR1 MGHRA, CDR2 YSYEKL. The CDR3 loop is CASSQVGNQPQHF. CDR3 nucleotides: TGCGCCAGCAGCCAAGTAGGTAATCAGCCCCAGCATTTT.

The CDR3 sequence: CATSDTRGAEAFF. CDR3 DNA sequence: TGTGCCACCAGTGACACCAGGGGAGCTGAAGCTTTCTTT. This chain joins TRBV24-1 and TRBJ1-1; a possible D gene is TRBD1 (6 bases). Germline V gene sequence: CDR1 KGHDR, CDR2 SFDVKD. The CDR3 sequence is 13 residues long. Trimming took off 4 bases at V and 6 bases at J, with 11 bases between the two ends.

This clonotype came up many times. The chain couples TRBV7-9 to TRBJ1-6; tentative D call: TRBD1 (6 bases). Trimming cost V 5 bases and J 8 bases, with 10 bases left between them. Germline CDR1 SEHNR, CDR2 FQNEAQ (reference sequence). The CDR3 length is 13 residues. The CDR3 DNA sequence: TGTGCCAGCAGCCTACAGGGATATTCACCCCTCCACTTT. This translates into CASSLQGYSPLHF.

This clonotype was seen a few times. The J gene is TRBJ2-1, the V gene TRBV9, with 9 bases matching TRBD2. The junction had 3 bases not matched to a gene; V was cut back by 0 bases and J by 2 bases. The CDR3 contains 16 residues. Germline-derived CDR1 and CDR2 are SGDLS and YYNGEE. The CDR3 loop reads CASSVAIAGAYNEQFF. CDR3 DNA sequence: TGTGCCAGCAGCGTAGCCATAGCGGGGGCCTACAATGAGCAGTTCTTC.

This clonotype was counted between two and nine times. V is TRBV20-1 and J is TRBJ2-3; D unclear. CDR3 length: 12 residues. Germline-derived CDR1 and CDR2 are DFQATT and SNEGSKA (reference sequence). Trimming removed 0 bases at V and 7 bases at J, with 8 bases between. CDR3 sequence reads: CSAREQVNTQYF. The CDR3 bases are TGCAGTGCTAGAGAGCAGGTGAATACGCAGTATTTT.

The CDR3 nucleotides are TGCAGTGCTAGAGGCCTTTTAGCAGGATGGAATGAGCAGTTCTTC. It encodes CSARGLLAGWNEQFF. V and J are TRBV20-1 and TRBJ2-1; D unclear. V was cut by 1 base and J by 7 bases, with 17 bases left in between. The CDR3 runs to 15 residues. Germline V lookup: CDR1 DFQATT, CDR2 SNEGSKA (reference sequence).

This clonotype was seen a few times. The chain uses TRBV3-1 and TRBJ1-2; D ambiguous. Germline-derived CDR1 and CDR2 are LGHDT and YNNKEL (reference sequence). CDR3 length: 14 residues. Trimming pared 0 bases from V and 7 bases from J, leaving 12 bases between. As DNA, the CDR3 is TGTGCCAGCAGCCAAGATTTAAAAGGGTCTGGCTACACCTTC. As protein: CASSQDLKGSGYTF.

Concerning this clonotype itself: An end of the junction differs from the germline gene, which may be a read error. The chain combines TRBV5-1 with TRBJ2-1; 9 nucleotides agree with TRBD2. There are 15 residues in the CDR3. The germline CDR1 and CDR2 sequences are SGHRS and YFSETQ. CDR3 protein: CANSLWREGLNEQFF. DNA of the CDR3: TGCGCCAACAGCTTGTGGCGGGAGGGCCTCAATGAGCAGTTCTTC.

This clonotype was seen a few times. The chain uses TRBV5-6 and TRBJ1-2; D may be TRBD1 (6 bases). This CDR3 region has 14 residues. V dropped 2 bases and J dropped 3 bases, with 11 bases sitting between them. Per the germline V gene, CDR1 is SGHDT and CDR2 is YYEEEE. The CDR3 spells CASSFTGTYYGYTF. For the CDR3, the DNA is TGTGCCAGCAGCTTTACAGGGACCTACTATGGCTACACCTTC.

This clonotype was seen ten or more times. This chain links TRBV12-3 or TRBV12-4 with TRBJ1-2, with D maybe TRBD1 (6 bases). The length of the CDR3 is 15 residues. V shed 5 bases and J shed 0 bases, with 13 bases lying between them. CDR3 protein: CASSPRTASNYGYTF. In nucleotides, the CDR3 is TGTGCCAGCAGTCCCCGGACAGCTTCTAACTATGGCTACACCTTC.

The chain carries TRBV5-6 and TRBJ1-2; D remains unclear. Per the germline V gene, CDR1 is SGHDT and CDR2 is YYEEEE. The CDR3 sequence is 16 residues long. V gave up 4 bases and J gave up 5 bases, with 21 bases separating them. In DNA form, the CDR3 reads TGTGCCAGCAGCCACCAATATGGCCGGAGGGTATATGGCTACACCTTC. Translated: CASSHQYGRRVYGYTF. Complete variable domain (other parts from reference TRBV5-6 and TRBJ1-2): DAGVTQSPTHLIKTRGQQVTLRCSPKSGHDTVSWYQQALGQGPQFIFQYYEEEERQRGNFPDRFSGHQFPNYSSELNVNALLLGDSALYLCASSHQYGRRVYGYTFGSGTRLTVV.

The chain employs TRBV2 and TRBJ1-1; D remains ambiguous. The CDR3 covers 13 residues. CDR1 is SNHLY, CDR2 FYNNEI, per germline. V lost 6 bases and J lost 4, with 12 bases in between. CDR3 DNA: TGTGCCAGCAGGGGCCTGCCGAGCACTGAAGCTTTCTTT. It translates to CASRGLPSTEAFF.

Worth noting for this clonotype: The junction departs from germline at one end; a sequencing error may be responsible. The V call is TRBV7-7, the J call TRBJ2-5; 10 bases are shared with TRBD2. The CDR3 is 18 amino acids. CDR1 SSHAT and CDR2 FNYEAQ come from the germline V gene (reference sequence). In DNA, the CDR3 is TGTGCTAGCAGCTTTCGGGCTAGCGGGAGCGGTTATCAAGAGACCCAGTACTTC. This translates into CASSFRASGSGYQETQYF.

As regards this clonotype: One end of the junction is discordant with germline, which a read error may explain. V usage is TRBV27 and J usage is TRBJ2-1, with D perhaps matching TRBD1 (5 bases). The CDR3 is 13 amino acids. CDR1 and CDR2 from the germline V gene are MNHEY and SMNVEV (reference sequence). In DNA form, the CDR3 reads TGCGCCAGCAGTATTCCCCAGGGCAATGAGCAGTTCTTC. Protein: CASSIPQGNEQFF.

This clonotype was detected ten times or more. CDR3 sequence reads: CAWDGGDYEQYF. The CDR3 DNA reads as TGTGCCTGGGACGGGGGCGACTACGAGCAGTACTTC. The chain combines TRBV30 with TRBJ2-7; D is perhaps TRBD1 or TRBD2 (6 bases each). Germline values: CDR1 GTSNPN, CDR2 SVGIG (reference sequence). V was pared by 5 bases and J by 3 bases, with 11 bases between. CDR3 length equals 12 residues.

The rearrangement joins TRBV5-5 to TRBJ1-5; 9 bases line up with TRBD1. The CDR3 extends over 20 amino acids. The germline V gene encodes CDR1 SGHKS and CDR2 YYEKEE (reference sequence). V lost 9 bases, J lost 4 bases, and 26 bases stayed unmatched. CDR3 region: CATSRPEEQGARMANQPQHF. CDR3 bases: TGTGCCACCTCACGACCGGAGGAACAGGGGGCGCGAATGGCGAATCAGCCCCAGCATTTT.

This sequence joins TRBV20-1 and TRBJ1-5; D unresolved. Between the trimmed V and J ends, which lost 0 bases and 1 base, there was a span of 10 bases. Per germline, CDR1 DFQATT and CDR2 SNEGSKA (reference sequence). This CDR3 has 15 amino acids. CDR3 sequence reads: CSARDGGRSNQPQHF. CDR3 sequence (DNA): TGCAGTGCTAGAGATGGAGGTCGGAGCAATCAGCCCCAGCATTTT.